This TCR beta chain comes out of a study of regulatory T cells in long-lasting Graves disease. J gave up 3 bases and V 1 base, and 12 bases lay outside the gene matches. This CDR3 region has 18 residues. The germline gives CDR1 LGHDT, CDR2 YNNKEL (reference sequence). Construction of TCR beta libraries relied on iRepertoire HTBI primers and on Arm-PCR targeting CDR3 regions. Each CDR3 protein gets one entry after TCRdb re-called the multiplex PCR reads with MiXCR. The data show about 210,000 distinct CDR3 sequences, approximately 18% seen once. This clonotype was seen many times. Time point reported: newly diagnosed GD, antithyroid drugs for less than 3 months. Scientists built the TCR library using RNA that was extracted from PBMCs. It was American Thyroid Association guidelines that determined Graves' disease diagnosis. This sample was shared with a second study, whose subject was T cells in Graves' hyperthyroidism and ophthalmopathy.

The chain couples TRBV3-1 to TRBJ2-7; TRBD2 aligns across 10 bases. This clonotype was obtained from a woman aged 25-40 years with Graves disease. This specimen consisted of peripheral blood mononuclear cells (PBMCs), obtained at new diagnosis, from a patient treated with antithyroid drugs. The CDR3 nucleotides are TGTGCCAGCAGCCAAGCCACCCTCGGACTAGCGGACTTCTACGAGCAGTACTTC. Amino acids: CASSQATLGLADFYEQYF.